The 3 T cell receptor beta chains in this list originate from one sample, sequenced in a study of neurological immune-mediated disorders. TCRdb independently ran MiXCR on the 5' RACE reads; one entry per CDR3 protein. The sample consists of more than 95,000 distinct CDR3 sequences, roughly 10% of them appearing once. Time point in this sample: longitudinal time-point 3. Material for sequencing was PBMCs. These receptors were collected from a female donor with HTLV-1-associated myelopathy (HAM/TSP).

J is TRBJ2-7 and V is TRBV20-1; tentatively, D is TRBD1 or TRBD2 (6 bases each). Deletions cut 3 bases from V and 5 bases from J, with 8 bases between. Germline V gives CDR1 DFQATT, CDR2 SNEGSKA (reference sequence). The length of the CDR3 is 11 residues. This CDR3 is CSASGGHEQYF. Here the CDR3 DNA reads TGCAGTGCTAGCGGGGGCCACGAGCAGTACTTC.

This clonotype was picked up a small number of times. V is TRBV27 and J is TRBJ2-7, with 7 bases lining up with TRBD1. The CDR3 is made up of 15 amino acids. The trim removed 3 bases at V and 6 bases at J, leaving 11 bases unmatched. Per germline, CDR1 MNHEY and CDR2 SMNVEV (reference sequence). CDR3 in DNA: TGTGCCAGCAGTTTCTCCGGGACAGTCCAGGGCGAGCAGTACTTC. Translated: CASSFSGTVQGEQYF.

This clonotype was counted ten times or more. CDR3: CASSEDRGSPLHF. Written as DNA, the CDR3 is TGTGCCAGCAGCGAGGACAGGGGATCACCCCTCCACTTT. This rearrangement joins TRBV9 to TRBJ1-6; 9 bases agree with TRBD1. The trim removed 3 bases at V and 10 bases at J, leaving 2 bases unmatched. The CDR3 loop spans 13 amino acids. Germline loops: CDR1 SGDLS, CDR2 YYNGEE.